Below, 5 T cell receptor beta chains from the same sample are listed, as sequenced in a study. TCRdb fed the RT-PCR reads into MiXCR, producing one record per CDR3 protein. The sample holds more than 600,000 distinct CDR3 sequences; approximately 15% are singletons and the top ten take just over 3.5%. The material sequenced was memory CD4+ T cells from blood. The receptors here all came from a female donor in good health, serving as a healthy control.

V usage is TRBV9 and J usage is TRBJ2-3; TRBD1 matches at 11 bases. The ends lost 4 bases at V and 7 bases at J; junction bases unmatched: 11. The CDR3 has 16 amino acids. Germline V lookup: CDR1 SGDLS, CDR2 YYNGEE. The CDR3 nucleotides are TGTGCCAGCAGCATTTCGGGACAGGGGGGCACGAATACGCAGTATTTT. This encodes CASSISGQGGTNTQYF.

This clonotype was observed many times. The chain's CDR3 is CASSLAPANTGELFF. CDR3 bases: TGTGCCAGCAGCTTAGCTCCCGCGAACACCGGGGAGCTGTTTTTT. This sequence joins TRBV5-5 and TRBJ2-2; D is unresolved. Germline loops: CDR1 SGHKS, CDR2 YYEKEE (reference sequence). The germline V and J ends were trimmed by 2 bases and 0 bases, with 8 bases remaining between them. This CDR3 has 15 residues.

This clonotype showed up many times. The V call is TRBV29-1, the J call TRBJ2-7; TRBD1 is a possible D gene (6 bases). V lost 6 bases and J 3 bases, leaving 18 bases between the germline ends. CDR1 SQVTM and CDR2 ANQGSEA come from the germline V gene. This CDR3 region has 14 residues. The CDR3 loop reads CSVEDSKYNYEQYF. For the CDR3, the DNA is TGCAGCGTGGAGGACAGCAAGTATAACTACGAGCAGTACTTC.

This rearrangement joins TRBV7-2 to TRBJ1-1, with 7 bases fitting TRBD1. Trimming took 1 base from V and 8 from J; bases not matched to a gene: 7. Germline V gene lookup returns CDR1 SGHTA and CDR2 FQGNSA. The CDR3 is made up of 14 amino acids. This CDR3 is CASSLERTGSEAFF. For the CDR3, the DNA is TGTGCCAGCAGCTTAGAGAGGACAGGTTCGGAAGCTTTCTTT.

As regards this clonotype: A much more abundant neighbour one base away suggests this may be a read error. Because it lacks the conserved phenylalanine or tryptophan at the end, this CDR3 is likely a read error. The gene calls are TRBV7-2 and TRBJ2-5; no clear D gene. This CDR3 spans 11 amino acids. Trimming took off 8 bases at V and 5 bases at J, with 9 bases between the two ends. CDR1 SGHTA and CDR2 FQGNSA come from the germline V gene. Here the CDR3 DNA reads TGTGCCAGCTCCGACCCGGAGACCCAGTACTTG. Residues: CASSDPETQYL.